A selection of T cell receptor beta chains follows, all from one sample in a study of shared clonotypes between healthy human individuals. Here immunoSEQ multiplex PCR was the method, and the copy in TCRdb shows in-frame clones only, minus some. This table holds more than 1.2 million clones, approximately 98.5% found once. The sequencing sample was made of naive CD4+ T cells sorted from blood. These receptors came from a young man in good health. Each CDR3 is given with its conserved first and last residue. D genes are given only for firm matches. Only some rows state a clone size, as once, few, many or a class for expanded clones.

v_gene	d_gene	j_gene	abundance	CDR3nt	CDR3aa
TRBV7-9	.	TRBJ2-1	.	TGTGCCAGCAGCTCCGACCGGGAGTCGAATGAGCAGTTCTTC	CASSSDRESNEQFF
TRBV6-1	.	TRBJ1-2	.	TGTGCCAGCAGTGTCGGGGTCGGCTACACCTTC	CASSVGVGYTF
TRBV10-3	TRBD1	TRBJ2-7	.	TGTGCCATCAAGCCAGGGGGCAACCTCTACGAGCAGTACTTC	CAIKPGGNLYEQYF
TRBV19	TRBD1	TRBJ2-7	.	TGTGCCAGTAGTAACGGACAGGGGAACGCCTACGAGCAGTACTTC	CASSNGQGNAYEQYF
TRBV11-2	.	TRBJ2-3	.	TGTGCCAGCAGCCATTTTGGAGTTCCCAGAGGGGATACGCAGTATTTT	CASSHFGVPRGDTQYF
TRBV7-3	.	TRBJ2-5	.	TGTGCCAGCAGCTTAAGCTCCCTCGAGACCCAGTACTTC	CASSLSSLETQYF
TRBV5-6	TRBD1	TRBJ2-5	.	TGTGCCAGCAGCTTTGCAGGGGGTAGGGCAGAGACCCAGTACTTC	CASSFAGGRAETQYF
TRBV28	.	TRBJ2-5	.	TGTGCCAGCAGTTTACCGCCCCGCCGGGAGACCCAGTACTTC	CASSLPPRRETQYF
TRBV14	.	TRBJ1-1	.	TGTGCCAGCAGCAGGTCGAGCCTAATCTCCAATGAAGCTTTCTTT	CASSRSSLISNEAFF
TRBV7-9	.	TRBJ1-1	few	TGTGCCAGCAGCTCACAGGTGAACACTGAAGCTTTCTTT	CASSSQVNTEAFF
TRBV29-1	.	TRBJ2-7	.	TGCAGCGTTGACCTCGGGGCCGACGAGCAGTACTTC	CSVDLGADEQYF
TRBV10-1	TRBD2	TRBJ2-7	.	TGCGCCAGCAGTGATGGGACTAGCCCATTTGGGGCATACGAGCAGTACTTC	CASSDGTSPFGAYEQYF
TRBV28	TRBD2	TRBJ2-5	.	TGTGCCAGCAGTTCCGGAGGAGCGGGACAAGAGACCCAGTACTTC	CASSSGGAGQETQYF
TRBV6-1	.	TRBJ2-5	once	TGTGCCAGCAGCGAGGGACACTTCCCTAAGGAGACCCAGTACTTC	CASSEGHFPKETQYF
TRBV7-2	TRBD2	TRBJ2-1	.	TGTGCCAGCAGCTTACCCTTACTAGCGGGATATAGGAATGAGCAGTTCTTC	CASSLPLLAGYRNEQFF
TRBV7-2	.	TRBJ2-3	.	TGTGCCAGCAGCCTAAGTTTCAGCACAGATACGCAGTATTTT	CASSLSFSTDTQYF
TRBV10-2	.	TRBJ1-5	.	TGCGCCAGCATGGGGCAGTTCAATCAGCCCCAGCATTTT	CASMGQFNQPQHF
TRBV2	.	TRBJ2-3	.	TGTACCAGCAGTGAGTCTGCGGGACATGGGACGCAGTATTTT	CTSSESAGHGTQYF
TRBV5-4	.	TRBJ2-3	.	TGTGCCAGCAGGGCCGGGACTTACACAGATACGCAGTATTTT	CASRAGTYTDTQYF